This T cell receptor beta chain was recovered during a study of siplizumab effects on memory and regulatory T cells. Data came from immunoSEQ multiplex PCR; TCRdb stores just in-frame clones and leaves some out. The sample has roughly 69,000 clones, approximately 87% seen once. Regarding this clone: Its target is not known.

Study-level results: Mean Treg-derived proportions of mappable alloreactive CD4+ clones were over 65% for siplizumab and approximately 25% for controls. There were only a minor fraction of alloreactive clones that mapped to unstimulated subsets.

V was shortened by 10 bases and J by 4 bases, with 24 bases between the two germline ends. The CDR3 contains 16 residues. Germline V gene sequence: CDR1 ENHRY, CDR2 SYGVKD. The sequencing input was memory CD4+ T cells sorted from blood. The chain combines TRBV10-3 with TRBJ2-3, with a weak D call TRBD2 (6 bases). The TCR was taken from a human donor in good health. The CDR3 DNA reads TGTGCCACGAGTCGAAGAGACGGGGGTTCGCCAGATACGCAGTATTTT. Amino acids: CATSRRDGGSPDTQYF.